The rows below give T cell receptor beta chains drawn from one sample of a study of cytotoxic CD8 clonotypes in ibrutinib-treated CLL. Libraries were prepared by immunoSEQ multiplex PCR; TCRdb keeps only in-frame clonotypes and omits some of them. The sample lists 300,000 to 350,000 clones; roughly 79% were seen once. The material sequenced was PBMCs, taken before ibrutinib treatment. The source is a human donor with chronic lymphocytic leukemia. Both conserved end residues are part of each CDR3. The D gene is left open where the match is weak. Only part of the rows carry a size: once, few, many, or a class if the clone is expanded.

TRBJ2-7	-	TRBV18	14	-	TGTGCCAGCTCACCGTCGAGGTCGTCCTACGAGCAGTACTTC	CASSPSRSSYEQYF
TRBJ2-7	-	TRBV28	15	-	TGTGCCAGCAGTTTTTTGGGGAGTCGGCCCTACGAGCAGTACTTC	CASSFLGSRPYEQYF
TRBJ2-1	-	TRBV25-1	16	-	TGTGCCAGCAGTGAATCGCGGGGAAGCTCCTACAATGAGCAGTTCTTC	CASSESRGSSYNEQFF
TRBJ2-3	-	TRBV5-4	15	-	TGTGCCAGCAGCTCCAGCAGGAATCCCACAGATACGCAGTATTTT	CASSSSRNPTDTQYF
TRBJ2-7	-	TRBV7-8	15	-	TGTGCCAGCAGCCTAACATATTCCAGCCACTACGAGCAGTACTTC	CASSLTYSSHYEQYF
TRBJ2-5	TRBD2	TRBV27	16	-	TGTGCCAGCAGTTACCTGCTAGCGGGAGGGCGAGAGACCCAGTACTTC	CASSYLLAGGRETQYF
TRBJ2-3	TRBD1	TRBV19	13	many	TGTGCCAGTAGGGGACAGGACACAGATACGCAGTATTTT	CASRGQDTDTQYF
TRBJ2-3	-	TRBV20-1	10	-	TGCAGTGCTCCACGGGAAACGCAGTATTTT	CSAPRETQYF
TRBJ2-7	TRBD1	TRBV6-5	15	-	TGTGCCAGCAGTGCTTACAGGGGTCTAAGGAACGAGCAGTACTTC	CASSAYRGLRNEQYF
TRBJ2-7	-	TRBV7-6	14	once	TGTGCCAGCAGCAGAGGGTTGGGGTTGAACGAGCAGTACTTC	CASSRGLGLNEQYF
TRBJ2-3	TRBD2	TRBV4-3	16	-	TGCGCCAGCAGCTCCCGACTAGCGGGAGGCACAGATACGCAGTATTTT	CASSSRLAGGTDTQYF
TRBJ2-1	-	TRBV21-1	18	once	TGTGCCAGCAGCAGTCGACCTCCGGGACAGGGGGCTCGGGATGAGCAGTTCTTC	CASSSRPPGQGARDEQFF
TRBJ2-1	-	TRBV6-1	14	-	TGTGCCAGCAGTGAAAGCCGCTCCTACAATGAGCAGTTCTTC	CASSESRSYNEQFF
TRBJ1-1	TRBD1	TRBV6-5	13	few	TGTGCCAGCAGACAGGGGGTTGACACTGAAGCTTTCTTT	CASRQGVDTEAFF
TRBJ1-3	-	TRBV30	15	-	TGTGCCTGGAGTCGCCTACAGACCTCTGGAAACACCATATATTTT	CAWSRLQTSGNTIYF
TRBJ1-5	-	TRBV19	15	many	TGTGCCAGTAGTATCGGATACCTCGGCAATCAGCCCCAGCATTTT	CASSIGYLGNQPQHF
TRBJ1-1	-	TRBV11-3	13	-	TGTGCCAGCAGCTTTGAGGAAAACACTGAAGCTTTCTTT	CASSFEENTEAFF
TRBJ1-5	-	TRBV7-6	13	once	TGTGCCAGCAGCTTAGACGAGGATCAGCCCCAGCATTTT	CASSLDEDQPQHF
TRBJ2-7	TRBD2	TRBV4-2	15	-	TGTGCCAGCAGCCAAGCTGGAACTAGCGGCCTGCAGCAGTACTTC	CASSQAGTSGLQQYF
TRBJ1-2	-	TRBV29-1	13	-	TGCAGCGTTGGAGCGGAAGCTAACTATGGCTACACCTTC	CSVGAEANYGYTF
TRBJ1-3	-	TRBV10-3	14	-	TGTGCCATCCGGAGCGGGAACTCTGGAAACACCATATATTTT	CAIRSGNSGNTIYF
TRBJ2-5	-	TRBV6-1	12	-	TGTGCCAGCAGTGAGTTCACTGAGACCCAGTACTTC	CASSEFTETQYF
TRBJ2-7	-	TRBV4-1	13	-	TGCGCCAGCAGCCAAGTGGACCCATACGAGCAGTACTTC	CASSQVDPYEQYF
TRBJ2-1	-	TRBV9	14	-	TGTGCCAGCAGCGTCAGCTCTATTTACAATGAGCAGTTCTTC	CASSVSSIYNEQFF
TRBJ2-7	-	TRBV5-3	15	-	TGTGCCAGAAGCTTGCTCTGGGGGCGAAGGTACGAGCAGTACTTC	CARSLLWGRRYEQYF
TRBJ2-7	-	TRBV27	13	few	TGTGCCAGCAGTTCTTGGCCGACGGACGAGCAGTACTTC	CASSSWPTDEQYF
TRBJ2-7	-	TRBV28	17	-	TGTGCCAGCAGTTTACTTATTGGGGCAGCCCCAAACTACGAGCAGTACTTC	CASSLLIGAAPNYEQYF
TRBJ1-3	-	TRBV6-5	16	-	TGTGCCAGCAGTTACTCGATAGGGGGCTCTGGAAACACCATATATTTT	CASSYSIGGSGNTIYF
TRBJ2-7	TRBD2	TRBV9	16	-	TGTGCCAGCAGCGTATCCGGGACTAGTAGCTCCTACGAGCAGTACTTC	CASSVSGTSSSYEQYF
TRBJ2-7	TRBD2	TRBV4-1	15	-	TGCGCCAGCAGCCAAGGGACTAGCGTTACCTACGAGCAGTACTTC	CASSQGTSVTYEQYF
TRBJ2-3	TRBD1	TRBV5-4	19	-	TGTGCCAGCAGCCGCGGGTCGGGACAGACTTTTTCTAGCACAGATACGCAGTATTTT	CASSRGSGQTFSSTDTQYF
TRBJ2-1	TRBD2	TRBV7-2	17	few	TGTGCCAGCAGCCCTTGGTCGGGACTAGCGGCCTACAATGAGCAGTTCTTC	CASSPWSGLAAYNEQFF
TRBJ2-7	TRBD1	TRBV2	13	-	TGTGCCAGCAGTCCCGGGACAGGGGGCGAGCAGTACTTC	CASSPGTGGEQYF
TRBJ2-6	-	TRBV6-9	16	few	TGTGCCAGCAGTATTGCAGGGCGGTCTGGGGCCAACGTCCTGACTTTC	CASSIAGRSGANVLTF
TRBJ2-1	-	TRBV5-6	16	-	TGTGCCAGCAGCTTTAGGTTAGGAGGCCCTTACAATGAGCAGTTCTTC	CASSFRLGGPYNEQFF
TRBJ2-3	-	TRBV9	16	-	TGTGCCAGCAGCGTAGACTGGCGACTTAGCACAGATACGCAGTATTTT	CASSVDWRLSTDTQYF
TRBJ1-2	TRBD1	TRBV27	16	-	TGTGCCAGCAGTTTAAGATCGACAGGGGAGGCCTATGGCTACACCTTC	CASSLRSTGEAYGYTF
TRBJ1-1	TRBD1	TRBV19	13	-	TGTGCCAGTAGTCTGACAGGGGATACTGAAGCTTTCTTT	CASSLTGDTEAFF
TRBJ2-5	TRBD2	TRBV28	17	-	TGTGCCAGCAAGCTGGTGGGTGCGGGGGGATTCCAAGAGACCCAGTACTTC	CASKLVGAGGFQETQYF
TRBJ2-3	TRBD2	TRBV7-2	17	few	TGTGCCAGCAGCTCAACCGGGGGCGGGAGGGGTAGAGATACGCAGTATTTT	CASSSTGGGRGRDTQYF
TRBJ2-7	-	TRBV19	13	-	TGTGCCAGTAGTGTCGGGCTCTACTACGAGCAGTACTTC	CASSVGLYYEQYF
TRBJ2-1	-	TRBV10-2	12	-	TGCGCCAGCAGTGGGGGGGCGGGTGAGCAGTTCTTC	CASSGGAGEQFF
TRBJ1-1	-	TRBV7-9	13	-	TGTGCCAGCAGCTCCTCTCGGGCGGTCGGGGCTTTCTTT	CASSSSRAVGAFF
TRBJ2-1	TRBD1	TRBV30	16	-	TGTGCCTGGGCCGGGAAGGACAGGGGAATTCCCAATGAGCAGTTCTTC	CAWAGKDRGIPNEQFF
TRBJ2-2	-	TRBV27	16	-	TGTGCCAGCAGTTTGTTGGGCGGGGCGAACACCGGGGAGCTGTTTTTT	CASSLLGGANTGELFF
TRBJ2-7	-	TRBV10-3	12	-	TGTGCCATCAGTGAGGCGGAAAGGGAGCAGTACTTC	CAISEAEREQYF
TRBJ1-1	TRBD1	TRBV25-1	18	-	TGTGCCAGCAGTCCACCGGGACAGCGGGGAGGGCGCGGCACTGAAGCTTTCTTT	CASSPPGQRGGRGTEAFF
TRBJ2-1	TRBD2	TRBV29-1	14	-	TGCAGCGTTGATCTTAGCGGGAGGTTGAATGAGCAGTTCTTC	CSVDLSGRLNEQFF
TRBJ2-5	-	TRBV19	13	-	TGTGCCAGTAGTTTGGGGGCCGGGGAGACCCAGTACTTC	CASSLGAGETQYF
TRBJ1-5	-	TRBV30	13	-	TGTGCCTGGAGTGTAAAAAGCAATCAGCCCCAGCATTTT	CAWSVKSNQPQHF
TRBJ1-2	-	TRBV7-9	13	-	TGTGCCAGCAGCTCTACAGGGAAGGATGGCTACACCTTC	CASSSTGKDGYTF
TRBJ2-3	-	TRBV27	16	-	TGTGCCAGCAGTACAACGCAGTGGTCCGGCACAGATACGCAGTATTTT	CASSTTQWSGTDTQYF
TRBJ1-4	TRBD1	TRBV14	15	once	TGTGCCAGCAGCCGGATCACAGGGGTGGACGAAAAACTGTTTTTT	CASSRITGVDEKLFF
TRBJ2-1	TRBD2	TRBV7-2	17	-	TGTGCCAGCAGCTTACCTCCGACTAGCGGGAGGGCCCATGAGCAGTTCTTC	CASSLPPTSGRAHEQFF
TRBJ2-3	-	TRBV7-6	16	-	TGTGCCAGCAGCTTAGCCGGGGCAGGGGGCACAGATACGCAGTATTTT	CASSLAGAGGTDTQYF
TRBJ1-1	TRBD1	TRBV19	13	-	TGTGCCAGTAGTATAACAGGGGTGGTGGGAGCTTTCTTT	CASSITGVVGAFF
TRBJ2-2	-	TRBV5-4	14	-	TGTGCCAGCAGCTTATTAGGGGACACCGGGGAGCTGTTTTTT	CASSLLGDTGELFF
TRBJ2-7	TRBD2	TRBV5-5	15	few	TGTGCCAGCAGCCGAACTAGCGGGAGCTCCTACGAGCAGTACTTC	CASSRTSGSSYEQYF